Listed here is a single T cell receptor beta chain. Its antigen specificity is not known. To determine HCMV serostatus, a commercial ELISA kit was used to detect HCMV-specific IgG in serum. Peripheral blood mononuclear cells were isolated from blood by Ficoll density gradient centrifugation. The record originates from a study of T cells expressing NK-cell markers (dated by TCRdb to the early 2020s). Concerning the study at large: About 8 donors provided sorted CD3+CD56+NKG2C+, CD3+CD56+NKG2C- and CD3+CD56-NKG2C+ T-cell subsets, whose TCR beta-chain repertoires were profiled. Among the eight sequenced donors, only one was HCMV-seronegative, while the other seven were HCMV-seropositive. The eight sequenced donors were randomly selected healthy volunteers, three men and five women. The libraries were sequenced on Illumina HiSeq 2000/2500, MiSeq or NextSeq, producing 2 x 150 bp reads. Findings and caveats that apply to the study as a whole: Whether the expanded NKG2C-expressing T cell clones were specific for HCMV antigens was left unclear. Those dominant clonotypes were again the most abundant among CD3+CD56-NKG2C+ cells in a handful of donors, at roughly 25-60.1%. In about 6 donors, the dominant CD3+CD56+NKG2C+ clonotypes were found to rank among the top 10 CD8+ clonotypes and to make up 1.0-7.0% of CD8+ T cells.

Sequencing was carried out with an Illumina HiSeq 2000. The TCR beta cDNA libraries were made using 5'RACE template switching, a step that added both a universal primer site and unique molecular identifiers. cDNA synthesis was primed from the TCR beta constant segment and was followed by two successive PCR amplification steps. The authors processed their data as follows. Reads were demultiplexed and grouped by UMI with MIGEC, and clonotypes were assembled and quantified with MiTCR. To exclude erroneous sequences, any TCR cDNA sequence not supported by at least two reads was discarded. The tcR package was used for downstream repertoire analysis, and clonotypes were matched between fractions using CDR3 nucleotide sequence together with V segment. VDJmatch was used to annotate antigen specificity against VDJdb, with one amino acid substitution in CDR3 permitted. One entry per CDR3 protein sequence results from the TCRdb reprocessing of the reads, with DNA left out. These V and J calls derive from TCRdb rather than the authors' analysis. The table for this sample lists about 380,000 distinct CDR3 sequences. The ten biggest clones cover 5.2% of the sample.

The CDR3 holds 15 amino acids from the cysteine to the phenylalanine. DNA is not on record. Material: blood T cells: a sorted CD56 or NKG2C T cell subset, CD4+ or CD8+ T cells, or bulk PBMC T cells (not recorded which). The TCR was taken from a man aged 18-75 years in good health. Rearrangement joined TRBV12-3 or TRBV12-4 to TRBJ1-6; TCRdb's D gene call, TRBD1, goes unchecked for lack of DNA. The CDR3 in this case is CASRSTGQYNSPLHF.